Below are 3 T cell receptor beta chains sequenced from a single sample in a study of blood T cell repertoires in COVID-19. The assay was immunoSEQ multiplex PCR, and TCRdb's table has in-frame clones only and misses some. The sample holds around 400,000 clones, around 87% seen once. Sequencing was carried out using peripheral blood. The receptors shown here come from a woman aged 60 to 75 with COVID-19, enrolled during active disease.

The chain couples TRBV5-1 to TRBJ2-4; 8 bases align to TRBD1. Germline CDR1 reads SGHRS; CDR2 reads YFSETQ. The length of the CDR3 is 16 residues. V gave up 0 bases and J gave up 0 bases; unmatched junction bases: 2. The CDR3 DNA sequence: TGCGCCAGCAGCTTGGCGGGACAGGTAGCCAAAAACATTCAGTACTTC. Translating gives CASSLAGQVAKNIQYF.

This chain joins TRBV4-2 and TRBJ1-4; TRBD1 aligns across 9 bases. J gave up 5 bases and V 6 bases, and 4 bases lay outside the gene matches. Germline V gives CDR1 LGHNA, CDR2 YNFKEQ. This CDR3 is built from 14 residues. This CDR3 reads CASRQGQGNEKLFF. The DNA for the CDR3 is TGTGCCAGCAGACAGGGACAGGGAAATGAAAAACTGTTTTTT.

This sequence joins TRBV5-1 and TRBJ2-7; D might be TRBD1 (6 bases). Trimming took 1 base from V and 6 from J, leaving 20 bases between them. The germline gives CDR1 SGHRS, CDR2 YFSETQ. CDR3 length: 16 residues. This CDR3 reads CASSLPSGVSMSEQYF. In DNA form, the CDR3 reads TGCGCCAGCAGCTTGCCTTCAGGGGTATCGATGAGCGAGCAGTACTTC.